The text below deals with one TCR beta chain. Its antigen is still unknown. The record has no base qualities; no much larger clone is one base away. The donors were healthy, HIV-negative adults who had no recently reported acute infections or vaccinations. Every donor was a Caucasian adult residing in Nashville, Tennessee, USA. Magnetic negative selection was used to enrich CD4+ T cells, after which naive cells were positively selected on CD45RA and the negative fraction became the memory subset. After blood collection by leukapheresis, PBMCs were isolated using Ficoll-Histopaque density gradient centrifugation and then cryopreserved in the vapor phase of liquid nitrogen. Purity and quantity of every magnetically sorted T cell population were checked by analytical flow cytometry. Genomic DNA was isolated from each sorted fraction and quantified by UV absorbance on a Nanodrop 2000c. The data belong to a study of shared clonotypes between healthy human individuals (dated by TCRdb to between 2020 and 2021). Regarding the complete study: A couple of women and a few men aged 18 to 49 years were included in the cohort. Per donor, leukapheresis produced somewhere between about 0.9 and 9 billion PBMCs. To estimate repertoire size and how much clonotype sharing occurs between individuals, the study deeply sequenced the blood TCR repertoires of 5 or 6 healthy adults. Different laboratories and diverse techniques were used to prepare libraries and sequence TCR repertoires, to increase sequencing depth and limit assay-specific biases. For each donor, CD4 naive and CD4 memory were each given three plates, CD8 naive was given two plates, and CD8 memory was given one plate. What the study reported, not specific to this receptor: Rarefaction of sorted-subset datasets indicated incomplete sequencing despite the large sequencing depth. Sampling was restricted to blood, and TCR repertoires in tissue are likely to differ from TCR repertoires in blood. Because the study included a small number of donors, the genetic and exposure-history diversity represented was limited. About 5% of naive CD4, 3% to 4% of naive CD8, 2.3% of memory CD4, and about 0.4% of memory CD8 clonotypes were shared across several donors. Larger estimated clonotype richness was generally found for naive subsets than for memory subsets. Based on pairwise subsampling, the degree of clonotype sharing among donors was expected to be affected by sequencing depth. Compared with non-shared clonotypes, the clonotypes found in all four sorted-subset donors had higher generation probabilities.

Using the deep immunoSEQ assay, multiplex PCR amplified TCR CDR3 regions from genomic DNA. Extracted genomic DNA from each cell subset was spread evenly across all wells of several immunoSEQ 96-well plates, with each plate serving as a replicate. Each replicate PCR for sorted subsets received around 210 ng genomic DNA, equal to tens of thousands of T cell genomes. Purified libraries were quantified with a Qubit 3.0 fluorometer, sized on a Bioanalyzer 2100, and re-quantified with the KAPA Library Quantification kit. A separate single-read 150-cycle Illumina NextSeq 550 flow cell was used to sequence each immunoSEQ 96-well plate. Processing in the source paper ran as follows. The immunoSEQ output contained only junctional sequences without quality scores, so filtering could not match that applied to full-length reads. To assign V/J genes and CDR3, sequences were annotated against IMGT germline references using PyIR, a Python wrapper for IgBLAST v1.9. Reads were removed for weak V/J assignments (E-value above 1e-6), missing CDR3, stop codons, out-of-frame junctions, or ambiguous translated residues. V3J clonotypes were defined as sequences sharing the same inferred V gene, J gene, and CDR3 amino acid sequence. Percentage overlap between repertoires was calculated by dividing the number of shared unique clonotypes by the size of the smaller repertoire. Richness of each repertoire was evaluated using RTK rarefaction, the Chao1 estimator, and Recon v2.1 estimates of unobserved clonotypes. Generation probabilities were computed with OLGA for all TCRbeta clonotypes obtained by the gDNA method from several donors. Imported from immuneACCESS, the table was reduced by TCRdb to in-frame sequences with V and J called. These copies leave out some clones; in studies compared against another copy, an unresolved V gene accounts for under half, and the cause of the remainder is not known. That table supplies the V and J calls and clone size; D and trimming were determined from the DNA. The sample contains millions of clones, around 95% of them found a single time. Of the sample, approximately 0.13% falls within the top ten clones.

The V and J ends are trimmed by 1 base and 0 bases, leaving 12 bases between them. The CDR3 contains 15 residues, cysteine and phenylalanine counted. Only the CDR3 region is kept as DNA, spanning 45 bases read in frame from base 1. The germline V gene (reference sequence) specifies GTSNPN as CDR1 and SVGIG as CDR2. The rearranged segments are TRBV30 and TRBJ1-1; the D gene cannot be resolved reliably. Input material: naive CD4+ T cells sorted from blood. The sample's cell subset or site, from its label and the paper: CD45RA+ positively selected. The clonotype comes from a man younger than 35 in good health. The DNA sequence is TGTGCCTGGAGTGCCGGGCCCCTACTGAACACTGAAGCTTTCTTT. Protein translation: CAWSAGPLLNTEAFF.